The source of this T cell receptor beta chain is a study of technical replicates of blood from several donors. Trimming removed 10 bases from V and 0 bases from J, with 14 bases in between. CDR1 and CDR2 from the germline V gene are LNHDA and SQIVND (reference sequence). The CDR3 sequence is 14 residues long. Some clones are missing from TCRdb's copy, which holds only in-frame ones; the method was immunoSEQ multiplex PCR. Altogether about 93,000 clones are present, approximately 95% being singletons, with the ten largest covering approximately 0.26%. This clone came up once. The source material was T cells isolated from PBMCs. The J gene is TRBJ2-3, the V gene TRBV19; D gene uncertain. The source of this sequence is a human donor in good health. This CDR3 is CATMEPTSTDTQYF. CDR3 bases: TGTGCCACCATGGAGCCCACTAGCACAGATACGCAGTATTTT.